This entry describes one T cell receptor (beta chain). Participants' reported clinical history set cohort assignment. Per the authors' pipeline: Amplification of reference gene primers provided the estimated nucleated cell counts. TCRdb keeps only in-frame clones here, not all; method: immunoSEQ multiplex PCR. That table supplies the V and J calls and clone size; D and trimming were determined from the DNA. This table holds 350,000 to 450,000 clones, 70% to 90% found once. V was pared by 5 bases and J by 2 bases, with 10 bases of the junction left unmatched. The germline V gene has CDR1 SGHAT and CDR2 FQNNGV. CDR3 length: 16 amino acids. This record comes from a study of blood T cell repertoires in COVID-19. Study at large: Acute and convalescent COVID-19 samples came from the United States, Italy and Spain. The analysed material was cDNA or gDNA that came from T cells, B-cell-depleted T cells, or PBMCs.

The clonotype comes from a middle-aged man in a cohort exposed to, infected with or recovered from COVID-19 (not recorded which). Sequencing was performed on PBMCs or T cells enriched from blood (not recorded which). The rearrangement uses TRBV11-2 and TRBJ2-7; the match to TRBD2 covers 9 bases. The CDR3 protein is CASSTRNSGGTYEQYF. CDR3 in DNA: TGTGCCAGCAGCACCCGAAATAGCGGGGGAACCTACGAGCAGTACTTC.